This TCR beta chain was identified during a study of blood T cell repertoires in COVID-19. Donors in Cohort 3 counted as recovered after two negative PCRs, clearance, or symptom resolution. Germline loops: CDR1 LNHDA, CDR2 SQIVND (reference sequence). V lost 2 bases to trimming and J lost 4 bases; unmatched junction nucleotides: 12. This CDR3 spans 18 amino acids. Method: immunoSEQ multiplex PCR; TCRdb's copy keeps in-frame clones and lacks some. The sample records 210,000 or so clones, 84% being singletons. The receptor's source is a man in his fifties or sixties who had recovered from COVID-19. Sequencing was carried out using PBMCs or T cells enriched from blood (not recorded which). The chain recombines TRBV19 with TRBJ2-7; 12 nucleotides align to TRBD2. The chain's CDR3 is CASSISGPGTSGLYEQYF. CDR3 bases: TGTGCCAGTAGTATATCCGGCCCCGGGACTAGCGGGTTATACGAGCAGTACTTC.